The sequence of this T cell receptor beta chain was determined in a study of T cells after yellow fever vaccination. TCR cDNA, made by 5'RACE template switching, carried an added universal primer site and UMIs. From the 5' RACE reads, TCRdb called clonotypes with MiXCR, one entry per CDR3 protein. The sample lists 250,000 or so distinct CDR3 sequences; about 3.9% were seen once. This clonotype has a count of ten or more. The sequences come from PBMCs, collected 15 days after the yellow fever booster vaccination. This receptor was taken from a man younger than 30 who received the YFV17D yellow fever vaccine.

The CDR3 spells CSVELRGVSDTQYF. Here the CDR3 DNA reads TGCAGCGTTGAGTTGCGGGGGGTGTCAGATACGCAGTATTTT. The chain uses TRBV29-1 and TRBJ2-3; 8 bases agree with TRBD2. V lost 3 bases to trimming and J lost 4 bases; unmatched junction nucleotides: 6. The germline V gene encodes CDR1 SQVTM and CDR2 ANQGSEA. This CDR3 is 14 amino acids long.